This is a list of T cell receptor beta chains from one sample in a study of blood T cell repertoires in COVID-19. Data came from immunoSEQ multiplex PCR; TCRdb stores just in-frame clones and leaves some out. The table records about 70,000 clones, about nine tenths of them present only once. Material for sequencing was peripheral blood. These receptors all stem from a woman aged 55-70 years with acute or convalescent COVID-19. CDR3s leave out the opening cysteine and the closing phenylalanine or tryptophan. The D gene is left open where the match is weak.

>TRBD1|TRBJ2-7|TRBV12-3/TRBV12-4
ASSGTASYEQY
>TRBD2|TRBJ2-3|TRBV9
ASSTLAGGSGTQY
>TRBD1|TRBJ1-4|TRBV3-1/TRBV3-2
ASSRRQGFEKLF
>NA|TRBJ2-7|TRBV6-5
ASSPDRQQQY
>TRBD1|TRBJ2-5|TRBV3-1/TRBV3-2
ASSLRGPRQETQY
>NA|TRBJ2-5|TRBV14
ASSLRGQETQY
>NA|TRBJ2-5|TRBV5-1
ASSLSPDSLARGTQY
>TRBD2|TRBJ2-1|TRBV5-1
ASSWTSPGGNEQF
>NA|TRBJ2-7|TRBV11-2
ASSLGRTYEQY
>NA|TRBJ2-3|TRBV13
ASSLMRRGPTDTQY
>NA|TRBJ2-7|TRBV2
ASISYAGLNYEQY
>NA|TRBJ1-4|TRBV30
AWSVGSGATNEKLF
>NA|TRBJ1-2|TRBV5-8
ASRPPGGGDYGYT
>TRBD1|TRBJ2-2|TRBV11-3
ASSLGTGFTGELF
>TRBD1|TRBJ2-3|TRBV11-2
ASSLGDRGLSTDTQY
>TRBD1|TRBJ1-2|TRBV27
ASSLVGGTGEGYT
>NA|TRBJ2-7|TRBV19
ASTSGWGSGYEQY
>NA|TRBJ1-3|TRBV7-9
ASSNTGPAY
>TRBD1|TRBJ1-4|TRBV5-6
ASSPDRGNGEKLF
>TRBD2|TRBJ2-7|TRBV27
ASSLQGSGGSYEQY
>TRBD2|TRBJ2-5|TRBV7-9
ASSQGTSASQETQY
>TRBD1|TRBJ2-5|TRBV9
ASSVGGTGGETQY
>NA|TRBJ1-3|TRBV29-1
SVTGYSGNTIY